Described below is a single T cell receptor (beta chain) sequence and its context. This record belongs to a study of cytomegalovirus exposure and HLA in healthy donors. Vbeta (60) and Jbeta (13) primers were used in the PCR. Some clones are missing from TCRdb's copy, which holds only in-frame ones; the method was immunoSEQ multiplex PCR. The sample holds 150,000 or so clones, over 75% seen once. The CDR3 runs to 17 residues. This chain links TRBV21-1 with TRBJ2-3; TRBD2, the D gene given by the table, was not confirmed from the DNA. TRBV21-1 is given as a pseudogene. This TCR derives from a woman aged 25 to 39 in good health and CMV-seronegative. Sequenced material: PBMCs. The CDR3 here is CASSKNWTGGPTDTQYF. The DNA for the CDR3 is TGTGCCAGCAGCAAAAATTGGACGGGGGGCCCCACAGATACGCAGTATTTT.